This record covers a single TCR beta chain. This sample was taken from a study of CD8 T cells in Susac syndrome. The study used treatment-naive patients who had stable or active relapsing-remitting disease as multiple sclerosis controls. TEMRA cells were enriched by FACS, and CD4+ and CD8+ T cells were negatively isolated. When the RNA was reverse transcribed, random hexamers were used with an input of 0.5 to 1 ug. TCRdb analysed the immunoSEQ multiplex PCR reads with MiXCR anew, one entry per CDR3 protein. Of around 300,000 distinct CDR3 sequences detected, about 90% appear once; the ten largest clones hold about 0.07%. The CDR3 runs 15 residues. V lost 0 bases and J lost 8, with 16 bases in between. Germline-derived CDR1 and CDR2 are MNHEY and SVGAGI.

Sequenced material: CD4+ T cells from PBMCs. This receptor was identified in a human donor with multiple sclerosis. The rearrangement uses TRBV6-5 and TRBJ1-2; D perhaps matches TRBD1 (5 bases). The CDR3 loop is CASSYSSRGSGGYTF. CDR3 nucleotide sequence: TGTGCCAGCAGTTACTCGTCTCGGGGGTCCGGCGGCTACACCTTC.